This is a list of T cell receptor beta chains from one sample in a study of shared clonotypes between healthy human individuals. Repertoires were generated with immunoSEQ multiplex PCR, while TCRdb's copy carries only in-frame clones and drops some. Among about 2.4 million clones listed, under 95% were seen once. The sample comprised naive CD4+ T cells from PBMCs. Receptor source: a man between 18 and 29 years old in good health. Some clones in this sample may be carry-over from other donors' samples. CDR3s include the opening cysteine and the closing phenylalanine or tryptophan. The D gene is left open where the match is weak. Only part of the rows carry a size: once, few, many, or a class if the clone is expanded.

>TRBJ2-3|TRBV27|NA|TRBD2
TGTGCCAGCAGTTTATCGATGGCTAGCGGCCCCTTAGAGGATACGCAGTATTTT
CASSLSMASGPLEDTQYF
>TRBJ2-1|TRBV19|NA|NA
TGTGCCAGTAGTAGGCAGACTGGTTACAATGAGCAGTTCTTC
CASSRQTGYNEQFF
>TRBJ1-2|TRBV5-1|NA|NA
TGCGCCAGCAGCTTCGGGACGAAAGGAGCTAACTATGGCTACACCTTC
CASSFGTKGANYGYTF
>TRBJ2-1|TRBV10-3|NA|TRBD2
TGTGCCATCAGCGCCGGGACTAGCGGCAACAATGAGCAGTTCTTC
CAISAGTSGNNEQFF
>TRBJ2-7|TRBV6-5|NA|NA
TGTGCCAGCAGAACGGGGCTCATGGAGCAGTACTTC
CASRTGLMEQYF
>TRBJ2-1|TRBV4-1|NA|TRBD2
TGCGCCAGCAGCCGGACCGGGACTAGCGGGAACAATGAGCAGTTCTTC
CASSRTGTSGNNEQFF
>TRBJ1-2|TRBV28|NA|NA
TGTGCCAGCAGGGGGGCGGAAGTCTATGGCTACACCTTC
CASRGAEVYGYTF
>TRBJ1-5|TRBV18|NA|NA
TGTGCCAGCTCACCACAGGAGGGGAGGGCTAGTTGGAGCAATCAGCCCCAGCATTTT
CASSPQEGRASWSNQPQHF
>TRBJ1-2|TRBV5-4|NA|NA
TGTGCCAGCAGCTTGGTAGGGCCCGCAGGCTACACCTTC
CASSLVGPAGYTF
>TRBJ2-7|TRBV5-1|once|NA
TGCGCCAGCAGCAGTTTGAGGCCGGTCTACGAGCAGTACTTC
CASSSLRPVYEQYF
>TRBJ2-2|TRBV5-4|NA|NA
TGTGCCAGCGTCTCTCGGGCGGGCGGGGAGCTGTTTTTT
CASVSRAGGELFF
>TRBJ2-1|TRBV27|NA|NA
TGTGCCAGCAGTTTAGACCGAGACAGGAATGAGCAGTTCTTC
CASSLDRDRNEQFF
>TRBJ1-4|TRBV13|NA|TRBD1
TGTGCCAGCAGCCCGAGACAGGGTTGTGAAAAACTGTTTTTT
CASSPRQGCEKLFF
>TRBJ2-2|TRBV2|NA|NA
TGTGCCATTCCGGGCTCCAAAGGGGTCGGGGAGCTGTTTTTT
CAIPGSKGVGELFF
>TRBJ2-7|TRBV7-8|NA|NA
TGTGCCAGCAGCTACTCCCTCGGGGGCGACGAGCAGTACTTC
CASSYSLGGDEQYF
>TRBJ2-1|TRBV5-1|few|NA
TGCGCCAGCAGCTTGGAAGGGAACAATGAGCAGTTCTTC
CASSLEGNNEQFF
>TRBJ2-1|TRBV30|once|NA
TGTGCCTGGGGTCCTTCCGTGCATGAGCAGTTCTTC
CAWGPSVHEQFF
>TRBJ2-7|TRBV27|NA|NA
TGTGCCAGCAGTTTCAGGGACCCCTCCTACGAGCAGTACTTC
CASSFRDPSYEQYF
>TRBJ1-4|TRBV28|NA|TRBD1
TGTGCCAGCAGTTCGACCGGGACAGGGGTTGAAAAACTGTTTTTT
CASSSTGTGVEKLFF
>TRBJ1-2|TRBV29-1|NA|TRBD1
TGCAGCGTGAGCCCGACAGGGCGTTTTGATGGCTACACCTTC
CSVSPTGRFDGYTF
>TRBJ2-1|TRBV10-3|NA|NA
TGTGCCATCAAGGGGGGTTCGGGCGAGCAGTTCTTC
CAIKGGSGEQFF
>TRBJ1-2|TRBV28|NA|NA
TGTGCCAGCAGTCAAAACTATATAACCTATGGCTACACCTTC
CASSQNYITYGYTF